This T cell receptor beta chain was sequenced during a study of blood T cells in healthy people across ages. Unmatched junction bases numbered 4, after V lost 4 bases and J lost 6 bases. Germline assignment: CDR1 SGHRS and CDR2 YFSETQ. The CDR3 length is 15 residues. Together with a sample-barcoded 5' primer, a J-beta primer mix was included in a second PCR lasting about 7 to 11 cycles. Every molecule of cDNA carried a tag from a template-switch adaptor with 12 random nucleotides. TCRdb recomputed calls from the 5' RACE reads with MiXCR, one row per CDR3 protein. This sample carries 1 million or so distinct CDR3 sequences, approximately 25% of them seen once, and the ten largest clones take around 0.75%. These data were also reused for a study on T cells of mothers and their children. Per that paper: Maternal samples each gave over 9 million TCR beta CDR3 reads, and child samples roughly 3 million each. Among related mother-child pairs, overlap was slightly higher than in unrelated pairs, though not significantly.

The rearrangement joins TRBV5-1 to TRBJ2-5; 15 nucleotides align to TRBD2. The sample was blood. The clonotype originates from a girl aged 2 to 9 in good health. CDR3 nucleotides: TGCGCCAGCAGCAAAGGACTAGCGGGAGGGCAGACCCAGTACTTC. It encodes CASSKGLAGGQTQYF.